This passage covers 17 T cell receptor beta chains from one sample sequenced in a study of blood T cell repertoires in COVID-19. Using immunoSEQ multiplex PCR, the repertoire was profiled, and TCRdb retains in-frame clones only, with some absent. The data show about 51,000 clones, around 83% seen once. The sample comprised peripheral blood. The receptors come from a human donor with acute or convalescent COVID-19. The donor label of this sample is uncertain.

The CDR3 DNA follows: TGTGCCAGCAGCCCTCAACAGGGGGGGCTGGGTGGAACTGAAGCTTTCTTT. Translation: CASSPQQGGLGGTEAFF. The rearrangement links TRBV11-3 to TRBJ1-1; TRBD1 matches at 8 bases. Germline V lookup: CDR1 SGHNT, CDR2 YENEEA. V shed 5 bases and J 5 bases; nucleotides not matched to a gene: 16. This CDR3 has 17 residues.

The genes are TRBV6-2 or TRBV6-3 and TRBJ1-1, with D unclear. CDR3 length: 17 residues. Trimming removed 6 bases from V and 0 bases from J, with 20 bases in between. Germline V lookup: CDR1 MNHEY, CDR2 SVGEGT. The CDR3 region is CASSPYVESELNTEAFF. The DNA of the CDR3 is TGTGCCAGCAGCCCTTACGTCGAGTCGGAGCTGAACACTGAAGCTTTCTTT.

The chain joins TRBV2 to TRBJ2-3, with D possibly TRBD1 on 6 matching bases. From germline, CDR1 is SNHLY and CDR2 FYNNEI. The CDR3 contains 13 residues. V shed 8 bases and J shed 6 bases, with 15 bases lying between them. In DNA, the CDR3 is TGTGCCAGCCTAACTAGGGGGATGGATACGCAGTATTTT. Amino acid sequence: CASLTRGMDTQYF.

The V and J genes are TRBV28 and TRBJ1-4; 8 nucleotides line up with TRBD1. J gave up 0 bases and V 5 bases, and 17 bases lay outside the gene matches. The germline V gene has CDR1 MDHEN and CDR2 SYDVKM. The CDR3 covers 20 residues. The CDR3 sequence is CASSANRGSRRFATNEKLFF. CDR3 sequence (DNA): TGTGCCAGCAGTGCAAACAGGGGGAGTCGAAGATTCGCAACTAATGAAAAACTGTTTTTT.

This clone has a handful of counts. CDR3 in DNA: TGTGCCAGTAGTTGGGGCCCGAAGTTGGATGGCTACACCTTC. It codes for CASSWGPKLDGYTF. This chain uses TRBV19 with TRBJ1-2; perhaps TRBD1 as D (5 bases). V lost 5 bases and J lost 6, with 16 bases in between. There are 14 residues in the CDR3. The germline CDR1 and CDR2 sequences are LNHDA and SQIVND (reference sequence).

V and J are TRBV2 and TRBJ2-5; 8 bases are a match to TRBD1. There are 15 residues in the CDR3. Germline lookup yields CDR1 SNHLY and CDR2 FYNNEI. With V trimmed by 5 bases and J by 1 base, 6 bases remained unmatched. CDR3 region: CASSLQGVGQETQYF. CDR3 in DNA: TGTGCCAGCAGTTTACAGGGGGTAGGCCAAGAGACCCAGTACTTC.

The chain carries TRBV7-6 and TRBJ2-7; D may be TRBD1 (5 bases). V was pared by 0 bases and J by 3 bases, with 9 bases between. The germline V gene has CDR1 SGHVS and CDR2 FNYEAQ. This CDR3 contains 14 residues. CDR3 in DNA: TGTGCCAGCAGCTTAGCGCTTGACAGCTACGAGCAGTACTTC. Amino acid sequence: CASSLALDSYEQYF.

This sequence joins TRBV6-5 and TRBJ1-2; D may be TRBD1 (5 bases). Germline CDR1 and CDR2: MNHEY and SVGAGI. V was trimmed by 6 bases and J by 8 bases, leaving 16 bases between them. This CDR3 has 13 residues. The CDR3 region is CASRRTSQLGYTF. The CDR3 DNA reads TGTGCCAGCAGGAGGACATCTCAACTAGGCTACACCTTC.

The genes are TRBV28 and TRBJ1-5; the D gene is possibly TRBD1 (5 bases). Germline assignment: CDR1 MDHEN and CDR2 SYDVKM. This CDR3 region has 15 residues. Trimming left V 4 bases short and J 4 bases short, with 14 bases between. The DNA for the CDR3 is TGTGCCAGCAGTTCCGGGTCTGGGGGGAATCAGCCCCAGCATTTT. This translates into CASSSGSGGNQPQHF.

The chain uses TRBV12-5 and TRBJ2-7; tentatively, D is TRBD1 (6 bases). CDR1 LGHNT and CDR2 FRNRAP come from the germline V gene. There are 13 residues in the CDR3. V shed 4 bases and J shed 2 bases, with 9 bases lying between them. Written as DNA, the CDR3 is TGTGCTAGTGGTTGGGGGCTGCCCTACGAGCAGTACTTC. Amino acid sequence: CASGWGLPYEQYF.

In this sample, this clone turned up once. This chain joins TRBV24-1 and TRBJ1-2; 10 positions match TRBD1. The CDR3 length is 13 residues. V lost 7 bases, J lost 6 bases, and 4 bases stayed unmatched. Germline-derived CDR1 and CDR2 are KGHDR and SFDVKD. The CDR3 DNA follows: TGTGCCACCAGGGACAGGGGGAGCAATGGCTACACCTTC. It is translated as CATRDRGSNGYTF.

The genes are TRBV28 and TRBJ1-5; 7 bases agree with TRBD1. Trimming removed 3 bases from V and 3 bases from J; junction bases left unmatched: 5. This CDR3 spans 15 amino acids. The germline V gene has CDR1 MDHEN and CDR2 SYDVKM. The CDR3 nucleotides are TGTGCCAGCAGTTTGCGGACAGGTGTCAATCAGCCCCAGCATTTT. It codes for CASSLRTGVNQPQHF.

CDR3 loop: CASSPRTGEAFF. DNA for the CDR3: TGTGCCAGCTCACCCAGGACAGGGGAAGCTTTCTTT. The chain couples TRBV18 to TRBJ1-1; 8 bases are a match to TRBD1. Germline V gene lookup returns CDR1 KGHSH and CDR2 LQKENI. The CDR3 loop spans 12 amino acids. V lost 3 bases and J lost 8; bases outside the gene matches: 2.

Worth noting for this clone: In the same sample, other DNA sequences code for this CDR3. The V and J genes are TRBV20-1 and TRBJ2-1, with 7 bases identical to TRBD1. CDR3 size: 16 residues. The J segment lost 9 bases and the V segment lost 3 bases, leaving 17 bases of the junction unmatched. Germline V lookup: CDR1 DFQATT, CDR2 SNEGSKA (reference sequence). The CDR3 spells CSASDIQGWFEVEQFF. The CDR3 DNA is TGCAGTGCTAGTGATATACAGGGGTGGTTCGAGGTTGAGCAGTTCTTC.

V usage is TRBV6-6 and J usage is TRBJ1-1; 8 bases fit TRBD1. The CDR3 extends over 13 amino acids. Germline values: CDR1 MNHNY, CDR2 SVGAGI (reference sequence). The trim removed 6 bases at V and 4 bases at J, leaving 4 bases unmatched. CDR3 nucleotide sequence: TGTGCCAGCAGCAGCACAGGGGGCACTGAAGCTTTCTTT. It codes for CASSSTGGTEAFF.

This clone was detected only a few times. The chain combines TRBV6-5 with TRBJ1-1; TRBD1 matches 7 bases. This CDR3 region has 14 residues. Germline CDR1 MNHEY, CDR2 SVGAGI. Trimming at V came to 10 bases and at J to 5 bases, leaving 13 bases not matched to a gene. CDR3 bases: TGTGCCATCCAACCCTCCCGGGACAGAACTGAAGCTTTCTTT. It translates to CAIQPSRDRTEAFF.

J is TRBJ2-2 and V is TRBV30; no reliable D call. The ends were cut back, 2 bases at V and 0 bases at J, with 10 bases in the middle. Germline V gives CDR1 GTSNPN, CDR2 SVGIG (reference sequence). This CDR3 is 15 amino acids long. The CDR3 region is CAWSPPRTNTGELFF. CDR3 in DNA: TGTGCCTGGAGTCCTCCGAGGACGAACACCGGGGAGCTGTTTTTT.